This T cell receptor beta chain derives from a study of cytomegalovirus exposure and HLA in healthy donors. Study in general: Samples from HLA-typed donors yielded around 79 million unique TCRs in an early data release. Overall study results and limits: The HLA-A and HLA-B alleles of most subjects were reportedly predicted accurately from TCR beta sequences. It was confirmed in vitro that a few of the CMV-associated chains were specific for CMV antigens. Sequencing likely caused a cluster of highly shared sequence variants.

As for this clone: Its antigen is currently unknown.

A multiplex PCR was run with 60 Vbeta primers and 13 Jbeta primers. The table came from immunoSEQ multiplex PCR; TCRdb's copy has only in-frame clones and leaves some out. The table lists 90,000 to 150,000 clones, about four fifths of them singletons, with less than 2.5% in the top ten. Germline V gene lookup returns CDR1 MGHRA and CDR2 YSYEKL. V lost 4 bases and J lost 3, with 22 bases in between. The CDR3 has 18 amino acids. The chain carries TRBV4-1 and TRBJ1-5; perhaps TRBD1 as D (6 bases). The sample was PBMCs. This receptor was taken from a woman aged 40 to 50 in good health and CMV-seronegative. The CDR3 bases are TGCGCCAGCAGCCCCTTCGGGATGGGGGCGCGTGTCAATCAGCCCCAGCATTTT. It specifies CASSPFGMGARVNQPQHF.